These 30 T cell receptor beta chains share one sample of origin, sequenced in a study of beta chain features in type 1 diabetes. General study findings and limits: Moderately but significantly shorter TCRB CDR3s were found in Type 1 diabetes patients in all four CD4+ subsets.

No antigen is known for these receptors. Sequenced material consisted of expressed TCRB transcripts (all of the isolated RNA was reverse transcribed). Sequenced by immunoSEQ multiplex PCR; TCRdb stores in-frame clones only, minus some. The sample carries hundreds of thousands of clones, about 14% recorded once. The specimen sequenced was naive CD4+ T cells from blood. The receptor set was obtained from a man between 18 and 35 years old with type 1 diabetes.

This clone was counted between two and nine times. J is TRBJ2-7 and V is TRBV7-2, with D possibly TRBD2 on 5 matching bases. Trimming cost V 3 bases and J 0 bases, with 9 bases left between them. Germline V CDR1 and CDR2: SGHTA, FQGNSA. CDR3 length: 14 amino acids. This CDR3 reads CASSFRRASYEQYF. The CDR3 DNA follows: TGTGCCAGCAGCTTCCGGCGGGCCTCCTACGAGCAGTACTTC.

V gene TRBV15 combines with J gene TRBJ1-3; unclear D gene. V was shortened by 5 bases and J by 0 bases, with 11 bases between the two germline ends. Looked up from germline, CDR1 is LNHNV and CDR2 is YYDKDF (reference sequence). The CDR3 sequence is 15 residues long. For the CDR3, the DNA is TGTGCCACCAGCGGACGGGGATTCTCTGGAAACACCATATATTTT. Translation: CATSGRGFSGNTIYF.

The chain is built from TRBV2 and TRBJ1-1; no firm D call. There are 13 residues in the CDR3. The germline V gene has CDR1 SNHLY and CDR2 FYNNEI. V lost 3 bases, J lost 2 bases, and 7 bases lay in between. In nucleotides, the CDR3 is TGTGCCAGCAGTGATGGCCCCAACACTGAAGCTTTCTTT. Residues: CASSDGPNTEAFF.

This chain links TRBV23-1 with TRBJ2-2, with 9 nucleotides matching TRBD1. TRBV23-1 is an ORF, and what it does is uncertain. CDR3 length: 16 residues. V lost 2 bases, J lost 7 bases, and 8 bases stayed unmatched. The CDR3 region has the DNA TGCGCCAGCAGTCAAGCGCTGACAGGGGGGATCGGGGAGCTGTTTTTT. Translation: CASSQALTGGIGELFF.

The chain links TRBV7-9 to TRBJ2-2; D remains ambiguous. V lost 2 bases and J 3 bases, leaving 16 bases between the germline ends. CDR1 SEHNR and CDR2 FQNEAQ come from the germline V gene (reference sequence). The CDR3 is 17 amino acids. In nucleotides, the CDR3 is TGTGCCAGCAGCTTACGTGGTCGGGCCCACGACACCGGGGAGCTGTTTTTT. The encoded protein is CASSLRGRAHDTGELFF.

This clone was picked up a small number of times. The rearrangement links TRBV11-2 to TRBJ1-1; 9 positions agree with TRBD1. The CDR3 loop spans 14 amino acids. Losses at the gene ends were 4 bases for V and 7 bases for J; bases not matched to a gene: 7. Germline CDR1 reads SGHAT; CDR2 reads FQNNGV. The CDR3 protein is CASSSSGTGLEAFF. Written as DNA, the CDR3 is TGTGCCAGCAGCTCGTCCGGGACAGGGCTTGAAGCTTTCTTT.

The genes are TRBV10-3 and TRBJ1-1; a possible D gene is TRBD1 (6 bases). The CDR3 covers 15 residues. Germline values: CDR1 ENHRY, CDR2 SYGVKD. The V end was cut by 2 bases, the J end by 11 bases, with 21 bases between. Here the CDR3 reads CAISEARTVGSRAFF. Here the CDR3 DNA reads TGTGCCATCAGTGAGGCCAGGACAGTTGGCTCGCGGGCTTTCTTT.

This clone has more than one count but fewer than ten. This chain links TRBV9 with TRBJ2-3; perhaps TRBD1 as D (6 bases). Germline V lookup: CDR1 SGDLS, CDR2 YYNGEE. This CDR3 is built from 15 residues. Trimming took off 0 bases at V and 6 bases at J, with 14 bases between the two ends. CDR3 nucleotides: TGTGCCAGCAGCGTAGAGTCAGGGGCATCCGATACGCAGTATTTT. Its translation is CASSVESGASDTQYF.

This clone was observed a few times. The rearrangement uses TRBV7-9 and TRBJ1-2; D possibly corresponds to TRBD1 (6 bases). Trimming pared 5 bases from V and 2 bases from J, leaving 9 bases between. The germline CDR1 and CDR2 sequences are SEHNR and FQNEAQ (reference sequence). This CDR3 has 13 amino acids. The CDR3 loop is CASSGTMNYGYTF. Written as DNA, the CDR3 is TGTGCCAGCAGCGGGACAATGAACTATGGCTACACCTTC. Full variable domain (rest looked up from reference TRBV7-9 and TRBJ1-2): DTGVSQNPRHKITKRGQNVTFRCDPISEHNRLYWYRQTLGQGPEFLTYFQNEAQLEKSRLLSDRFSAERPKGSFSTLEIQRTEQGDSAMYLCASSGTMNYGYTFGSGTRLTVV.

This clone was seen a few times. The V gene is TRBV18, the J gene TRBJ2-1; perhaps TRBD2 as D (5 bases). From germline, CDR1 is KGHSH and CDR2 LQKENI. The CDR3 totals 14 residues. V was trimmed by 0 bases and J by 8 bases, leaving 11 bases between them. In nucleotides, the CDR3 is TGTGCCAGCTCACCACCGTCCGAGGGCCATGAGCAGTTCTTC. Protein sequence: CASSPPSEGHEQFF.

This clone showed up just a few times. This chain connects TRBV10-3 to TRBJ2-3; 9 bases match TRBD2. The CDR3 extends over 15 amino acids. Germline loops: CDR1 ENHRY, CDR2 SYGVKD. The CDR3, as DNA: TGTGCGGTAGGCGGGGGGGCCTTCAGCACAGATACGCAGTATTTT. Encoded protein: CAVGGGAFSTDTQYF.

The chain has TRBV27 and TRBJ2-6; possible D gene TRBD1, 6 bases. V shed 4 bases and J shed 7 bases, with 14 bases lying between them. CDR1 MNHEY and CDR2 SMNVEV come from the germline V gene (reference sequence). The CDR3 consists of 15 residues. Here the CDR3 DNA reads TGTGCCAGCAGTTCTCAGGGGAGCGTTGCCAACGTCCTGACTTTC. It specifies CASSSQGSVANVLTF.

This chain joins TRBV7-2 and TRBJ2-3; TRBD2 agrees at 8 bases. Germline V gives CDR1 SGHTA, CDR2 FQGNSA. The CDR3 covers 17 residues. V lost 1 base to trimming and J lost 3 bases; unmatched junction nucleotides: 9. The CDR3 loop reads CASSLVQREGGTDTQYF. The CDR3 DNA follows: TGTGCCAGCAGCTTAGTTCAACGGGAGGGGGGTACAGATACGCAGTATTTT.

The V and J genes are TRBV7-9 and TRBJ1-1; no definite D call. CDR1 is SEHNR, CDR2 FQNEAQ, per germline (reference sequence). There are 14 residues in the CDR3. V gave up 5 bases and J gave up 1 base, with 11 bases separating them. In nucleotides, the CDR3 is TGTGCCAGCAGCGAAAGACGGACGAACACTGAAGCTTTCTTT. Protein sequence: CASSERRTNTEAFF.

This clone was detected only a few times. V usage is TRBV27 and J usage is TRBJ1-2, with 8 bases lining up with TRBD1. V shed 3 bases and J 8 bases; nucleotides not matched to a gene: 5. CDR3 size: 13 residues. Germline V lookup: CDR1 MNHEY, CDR2 SMNVEV (reference sequence). CDR3 residues: CASSFSGGAGYTF. In nucleotides, the CDR3 is TGTGCCAGCAGTTTCTCAGGGGGCGCAGGCTACACCTTC.

This clone was counted only a few times. CDR3 protein: CASSPDRDSEAFF. CDR3 coding DNA: TGTGCCAGCAGCCCGGACCGGGACTCTGAAGCTTTCTTT. The V gene is TRBV14, the J gene TRBJ1-1, with D possibly being TRBD1 (5 bases). The CDR3 is made up of 13 amino acids. The V and J ends lost 4 bases and 6 bases respectively, with 12 bases between them. CDR1 is SGHDN and CDR2 is FVKESK in the germline V gene.

This clone has just a few counts. The gene calls are TRBV28 and TRBJ1-4, with a possible D match to TRBD1 (5 bases). The CDR3 has 14 residues. V was cut by 4 bases and J by 5 bases, with 11 bases left in between. Germline loops: CDR1 MDHEN, CDR2 SYDVKM. The CDR3 protein is CASSSGTENEKLFF. CDR3 in DNA: TGTGCCAGCAGTTCCGGGACCGAGAATGAAAAACTGTTTTTT.

This clone was counted only a few times. The gene calls are TRBV30 and TRBJ1-2; the D is unclear. Germline lookup yields CDR1 GTSNPN and CDR2 SVGIG (reference sequence). The V gene lost 6 bases and the J gene lost 8 bases, with 10 bases spanning the gap. This CDR3 region has 10 residues. CDR3 in amino acids: CACILGGYTF. The CDR3, as DNA: TGTGCCTGCATCCTTGGAGGCTACACCTTC.

This clone was recorded a few times. The CDR3 is CASSSGISYGYTF. The CDR3 DNA reads TGTGCCAGCAGCTCAGGTATCAGCTATGGCTACACCTTC. This chain joins TRBV7-2 and TRBJ1-2; D remains unclear. The CDR3 runs 13 residues. Per the germline V gene, CDR1 is SGHTA and CDR2 is FQGNSA. V dropped 4 bases and J dropped 4 bases, with 10 bases sitting between them.

This clone has more than one count but fewer than ten. The CDR3 loop reads CASSLITGMGETQYF. The CDR3 DNA follows: TGTGCCAGCAGCTTGATTACAGGGATGGGGGAGACCCAGTACTTC. The chain uses TRBV11-1 and TRBJ2-5; tentatively, D is TRBD1 (6 bases). The CDR3 is 15 residues long. The V end was cut by 3 bases, the J end by 5 bases, with 16 bases between. CDR1 SGHAT and CDR2 FQDESV come from the germline V gene (reference sequence). The full variable domain, completed using reference TRBV11-1 and TRBJ2-5, is EAEVAQSPRYKITEKSQAVAFWCDPISGHATLYWYRQILGQGPELLVQFQDESVVDDSQLPKDRFSAERLKGVDSTLKIQPAELGDSAMYLCASSLITGMGETQYFGPGTRLLVL.

This clone was seen a handful of times. The V call is TRBV29-1, the J call TRBJ1-1; TRBD1 matches at 11 bases. After removal of 6 bases from V and 7 bases from J, the junction contained 13 bases not matched to a gene. This CDR3 is built from 15 residues. Germline V gives CDR1 SQVTM, CDR2 ANQGSEA. The DNA for the CDR3 is TGCAGCGTCCGGGACAGGGGGGCGAGGGGCTTTGAAGCTTTCTTT. This encodes CSVRDRGARGFEAFF.

V gene TRBV7-2 combines with J gene TRBJ1-2, with D tentatively TRBD1 (5 bases). CDR1 is SGHTA, CDR2 FQGNSA, per germline. The CDR3 consists of 15 residues. V lost 1 base and J 7 bases, leaving 16 bases between the germline ends. Written as DNA, the CDR3 is TGTGCCAGCAGCTTAGTAGGAGGGACCCTCTCTGGCTACACCTTC. It specifies CASSLVGGTLSGYTF.

The V gene is TRBV9, the J gene TRBJ2-1, with D unclear. The CDR3 is 15 residues long. V lost 4 bases, J lost 5 bases, and 16 bases lay in between. Germline-derived CDR1 and CDR2 are SGDLS and YYNGEE. This chain's CDR3 is CASSPSLTHHNEQFF. The DNA for the CDR3 is TGTGCCAGCAGCCCAAGTCTGACTCATCACAATGAGCAGTTCTTC.

The rearrangement uses TRBV29-1 and TRBJ2-7; 9 nucleotides agree with TRBD1. With 8 bases clipped from V and 2 bases from J, the junction kept 7 bases outside the gene matches. Germline V gene data show CDR1 as SQVTM and CDR2 as ANQGSEA. This CDR3 comprises 13 residues. The CDR3 sequence is CSLRQGVTYEQYF. Written as DNA, the CDR3 is TGCAGCCTACGACAGGGGGTTACCTACGAGCAGTACTTC.

This clone was observed a handful of times. This chain uses TRBV30 with TRBJ2-2; 14 bases agree with TRBD2. Trimming at V came to 2 bases and at J to 6 bases, leaving 5 bases not matched to a gene. The CDR3 spans 16 residues. From germline, CDR1 is GTSNPN and CDR2 SVGIG (reference sequence). CDR3 sequence: CAWSRLAGGPSGELFF. CDR3 DNA: TGTGCCTGGAGTAGACTAGCGGGAGGGCCTTCCGGGGAGCTGTTTTTT.

This clone was seen a few times. This rearrangement joins TRBV4-1 to TRBJ2-2; the match to TRBD1 covers 7 bases. The J segment lost 3 bases and the V segment lost 6 bases, leaving 10 bases of the junction unmatched. This CDR3 contains 16 residues. The germline V gene encodes CDR1 MGHRA and CDR2 YSYEKL. Written as DNA, the CDR3 is TGCGCCAGCAGACCCTCAGGGGGTCTGCACACCGGGGAGCTGTTTTTT. This gives the protein CASRPSGGLHTGELFF.

This chain connects TRBV7-9 to TRBJ1-5; 8 bases are a match to TRBD1. The CDR3 runs 14 residues. The germline V gene encodes CDR1 SEHNR and CDR2 FQNEAQ (reference sequence). The trim removed 4 bases at V and 5 bases at J, leaving 4 bases unmatched. Written as DNA, the CDR3 is TGTGCCAGCAGCTCAGGGGGCGCGGATCAGCCCCAGCATTTT. Translation: CASSSGGADQPQHF. Together with reference TRBV7-9 and TRBJ1-5, the CDR3 gives the full variable domain: DTGVSQNPRHKITKRGQNVTFRCDPISEHNRLYWYRQTLGQGPEFLTYFQNEAQLEKSRLLSDRFSAERPKGSFSTLEIQRTEQGDSAMYLCASSSGGADQPQHFGDGTRLSIL.

In this sample, this clone turned up a few times. The chain uses TRBV7-9 and TRBJ2-1; D not certain. Looked up from germline, CDR1 is SEHNR and CDR2 is FQNEAQ (reference sequence). V lost 3 bases, J lost 6 bases, and 12 bases lay in between. This CDR3 region has 14 residues. CDR3 nucleotide sequence: TGTGCCAGCAGCTTCAGCACAGAACTCAATGAGCAGTTCTTC. Its translation: CASSFSTELNEQFF.

Points on this clone: This sample also contains other DNA sequences that code for the same CDR3. The CDR3 spells CAWSGGGTDTQYF. For the CDR3, the DNA is TGTGCCTGGAGCGGAGGGGGCACAGATACGCAGTATTTT. V usage is TRBV30 and J usage is TRBJ2-3; maybe TRBD2 (6 bases). This CDR3 contains 13 residues. Trimming left V 3 bases short and J 1 base short, with 8 bases between. Germline V lookup: CDR1 GTSNPN, CDR2 SVGIG (reference sequence).

This chain uses TRBV5-1 with TRBJ2-2; 8 bases fit TRBD1. This CDR3 has 17 amino acids. Germline values: CDR1 SGHRS, CDR2 YFSETQ. After removal of 0 bases from V and 6 bases from J, the junction contained 10 bases not matched to a gene. CDR3 loop: CASSLDLATGVAGELFF. CDR3 sequence (DNA): TGCGCCAGCAGCTTGGATTTGGCGACAGGGGTGGCCGGGGAGCTGTTTTTT.